Below, 12 T cell receptor beta chains from the same sample are listed, as sequenced in a study of T cells after yellow fever vaccination. From the 5' RACE reads, TCRdb called clonotypes with MiXCR, one entry per CDR3 protein. The table includes 300,000 or so distinct CDR3 sequences, 6.8% detected once. The source material was PBMCs, sampled roughly 45 days after the first yellow fever vaccination. The receptor source for this set is a young man who received the YFV17D yellow fever vaccine.

The CDR3 DNA is TGTGCCAGCAGCTTGGACGTGACAGGGGAAGGTGGCTACACCTTC. It specifies CASSLDVTGEGGYTF. The chain recombines TRBV5-4 with TRBJ1-2; TRBD1 agrees at 8 bases. CDR3 length equals 15 residues. Germline loops: CDR1 SGHNT, CDR2 YYREEE (reference sequence). The V and J ends lost 0 bases and 7 bases, in that order; junction bases with no gene match: 8.

This clonotype showed up just a few times. The chain is built from TRBV11-2 and TRBJ2-1, with D unclear. CDR3 size: 13 residues. Germline CDR1 SGHAT, CDR2 FQNNGV. The V gene lost 1 base and the J gene lost 3 bases, with 4 bases spanning the gap. The CDR3 nucleotides are TGTGCCAGCAGCTTAGTCCACTACAATGAGCAGTTCTTC. Its translation: CASSLVHYNEQFF.

This clonotype came up a few times. The chain is built from TRBV12-3 or TRBV12-4 and TRBJ2-3, with TRBD1 as a possible D gene (5 bases). CDR3 length: 15 residues. The V gene lost 4 bases and the J gene lost 4 bases, with 15 bases spanning the gap. The DNA of the CDR3 is TGTGCCAGCAGTTCAGGCGGATCCAGGGCAGATACGCAGTATTTT. This gives the protein CASSSGGSRADTQYF.

This clonotype was recorded at least ten times. The chain uses TRBV3-1 and TRBJ2-3, with 12 bases identical to TRBD2. Trimming took 1 base from V and 0 from J; bases not matched to a gene: 5. The CDR3 covers 18 residues. Germline V gene data show CDR1 as LGHDT and CDR2 as YNNKEL (reference sequence). CDR3 protein: CASSQGLAGVTSTDTQYF. The CDR3 bases are TGTGCCAGCAGCCAAGGACTAGCGGGGGTTACTAGCACAGATACGCAGTATTTT.

The chain combines TRBV6-2 or TRBV6-3 with TRBJ2-2; D gene ambiguous. Looked up from germline, CDR1 is MNHEY and CDR2 is SVGEGT. V was trimmed by 6 bases and J by 0 bases, leaving 20 bases between them. This CDR3 region has 18 residues. CDR3 nucleotides: TGTGCCAGCAGCCGAGACCCCTTTATGGCGGCGAACACCGGGGAGCTGTTTTTT. Residues: CASSRDPFMAANTGELFF.

This clonotype came up a few times. The V call is TRBV7-9, the J call TRBJ2-3, with 10 bases lining up with TRBD2. Germline trimming cut 4 bases from V and 1 base from J; bases unmatched to any gene: 8. Per germline, CDR1 SEHNR and CDR2 FQNEAQ (reference sequence). The CDR3 is 17 amino acids. CDR3: CASSSPGLAGGTDTQYF. DNA for the CDR3: TGTGCCAGCAGCTCACCGGGGCTAGCGGGGGGCACAGATACGCAGTATTTT. Full variable domain (remainder filled in from reference TRBV7-9 and TRBJ2-3): DTGVSQNPRHKITKRGQNVTFRCDPISEHNRLYWYRQTLGQGPEFLTYFQNEAQLEKSRLLSDRFSAERPKGSFSTLEIQRTEQGDSAMYLCASSSPGLAGGTDTQYFGPGTRLTVL.

This clonotype was seen more than once but under ten times. The CDR3, as DNA: TGTGCCAGCTCACCATGGCAGGGTCCCTACGAGCAGTACTTC. It codes for CASSPWQGPYEQYF. The chain employs TRBV18 and TRBJ2-7; D possibly corresponds to TRBD1 (5 bases). CDR1 is KGHSH, CDR2 LQKENI, per germline. The CDR3 runs to 14 residues. V was trimmed by 2 bases and J by 2 bases, leaving 10 bases between them.

The rearrangement uses TRBV5-6 and TRBJ2-3; weak D call: TRBD2 (6 bases). The CDR3 loop spans 15 amino acids. The V and J ends lost 6 bases and 2 bases respectively, with 16 bases between them. Germline CDR1 SGHDT, CDR2 YYEEEE. CDR3 amino acids: CASTQDRGTTDTQYF. The CDR3, as DNA: TGTGCCAGCACCCAGGACCGGGGGACCACAGATACGCAGTATTTT.

The V and J genes are TRBV7-2 and TRBJ2-3, with 11 bases that match TRBD2. The germline gives CDR1 SGHTA, CDR2 FQGNSA. This CDR3 contains 15 residues. The trim removed 6 bases at V and 5 bases at J, leaving 7 bases unmatched. CDR3 nucleotide sequence: TGTGCCAGCAGGGCTAGCGGGGGGCCAGGAGATACGCAGTATTTT. Protein sequence: CASRASGGPGDTQYF.

The chain links TRBV11-3 to TRBJ2-6; either TRBD1 or TRBD2 may fit D (6 bases each). V was cut by 5 bases and J by 2 bases, with 13 bases left in between. Germline V gene sequence: CDR1 SGHNT, CDR2 YENEEA. There are 16 residues in the CDR3. The DNA of the CDR3 is TGTGCCAGCAGCCCTCAGGAGGGGGCTGGGGCCAACGTCCTGACTTTC. Protein: CASSPQEGAGANVLTF.

This clonotype was found many times. In DNA form, the CDR3 reads TGTGCCAGCAGTGGGGGACCGGATAATTCACCCCTCCACTTT. It translates to CASSGGPDNSPLHF. The rearrangement links TRBV12-3 or TRBV12-4 to TRBJ1-6; D might be TRBD1 (5 bases). The CDR3 loop spans 14 amino acids. Trimming removed 5 bases from V and 5 bases from J, with 10 bases in between.

The chain couples TRBV10-3 to TRBJ2-7; D possibly matches TRBD1 or TRBD2 (7 bases each). V lost 10 bases and J lost 2, with 15 bases in between. The CDR3 loop spans 13 amino acids. Germline assignment: CDR1 ENHRY and CDR2 SYGVKD. The CDR3 DNA reads as TGTGCCACAGGGGGGGGGGACACCTACGAGCAGTACGTC. Translated, it gives CATGGGDTYEQYV.